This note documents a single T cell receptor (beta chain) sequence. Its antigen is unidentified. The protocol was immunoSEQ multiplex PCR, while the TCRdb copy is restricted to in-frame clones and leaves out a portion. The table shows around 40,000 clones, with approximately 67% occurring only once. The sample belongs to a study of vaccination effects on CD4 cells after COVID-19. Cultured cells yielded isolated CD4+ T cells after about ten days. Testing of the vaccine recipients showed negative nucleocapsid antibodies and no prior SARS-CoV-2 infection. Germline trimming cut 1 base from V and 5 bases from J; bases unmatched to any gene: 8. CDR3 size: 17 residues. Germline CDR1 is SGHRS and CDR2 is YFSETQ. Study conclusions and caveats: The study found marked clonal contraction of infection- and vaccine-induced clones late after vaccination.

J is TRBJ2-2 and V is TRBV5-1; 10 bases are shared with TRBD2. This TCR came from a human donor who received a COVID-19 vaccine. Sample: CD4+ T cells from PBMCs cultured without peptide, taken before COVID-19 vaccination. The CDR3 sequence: CASSLSLAGVQTGELFF. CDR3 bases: TGCGCCAGCAGCTTGTCTCTAGCGGGAGTGCAAACCGGGGAGCTGTTTTTT.